This entry lists 25 T cell receptor beta chains sequenced from one sample in a study of T cell repertoires in cytomegalovirus infection. No cognate antigen is known for these TCRs. TCRdb processed the reads anew with MiXCR; each CDR3 protein has one entry. The data contain around 540,000 distinct CDR3 sequences, about 33% of them singletons. The input for sequencing was cultured PBMCs, taken from culture after CMV antigen stimulation. These receptors were taken from a human donor in good health (CMV status not recorded). Some clones in this sample may be carry-over from other donors' samples.

The chain links TRBV20-1 to TRBJ2-3, with D uncertain. The CDR3 sequence is 13 residues long. The germline V gene encodes CDR1 DFQATT and CDR2 SNEGSKA (reference sequence). V lost 2 bases, J lost 1 base, and 7 bases lay in between. The CDR3 protein is CSARSGGTDTQYF. The CDR3 DNA reads TGCAGTGCTAGATCCGGTGGCACAGATACGCAGTATTTT.

The chain recombines TRBV15 with TRBJ1-1; D is possibly TRBD1 (5 bases). V lost 0 bases to trimming and J lost 3 bases, with 8 bases between them. The germline V gene has CDR1 LNHNV and CDR2 YYDKDF (reference sequence). CDR3 size: 14 residues. The CDR3 DNA reads as TGTGCCACCAGCAGAGATAGGGGCGACACTGAAGCTTTCTTT. Translated: CATSRDRGDTEAFF.

This clonotype turned up a few times. The V and J genes are TRBV19 and TRBJ2-3, with D tentatively TRBD1 or TRBD2 (5 bases each). Looked up from germline, CDR1 is LNHDA and CDR2 is SQIVND (reference sequence). V dropped 3 bases and J dropped 2 bases, with 12 bases sitting between them. The CDR3 runs 15 residues. The CDR3 DNA reads as TGTGCCAGTAGTATCGGGGCCCCAACCACAGATACGCAGTATTTT. It codes for CASSIGAPTTDTQYF.

This clonotype was counted a few times. This sequence joins TRBV4-3 and TRBJ2-5, with D possibly called TRBD1 or TRBD2 (5 bases each). Trimming took off 5 bases at V and 3 bases at J, with 13 bases between the two ends. This CDR3 contains 14 residues. Germline V gene data show CDR1 as LGHNA and CDR2 as YSLEER. CDR3 sequence reads: CASSSGTFKETQYF. The CDR3 DNA sequence: TGCGCCAGCAGCTCCGGGACGTTCAAAGAGACCCAGTACTTC.

V and J are TRBV11-3 and TRBJ1-1; weak D call: TRBD1 (5 bases). Trimming took 5 bases from V and 3 from J, leaving 16 bases between them. The CDR3 length is 15 residues. The germline V gene has CDR1 SGHNT and CDR2 YENEEA. The CDR3 reads CASSPGTSRDTEAFF. As DNA, the CDR3 is TGTGCCAGCAGCCCAGGGACCTCAAGGGACACTGAAGCTTTCTTT.

In this sample, this clonotype turned up a few times. This chain links TRBV7-8 with TRBJ2-5; D is ambiguous. CDR1 and CDR2 (germline): SGHVS, FQNEAQ. CDR3 length: 14 residues. Between the trimmed V and J ends, which lost 5 bases and 4 bases, there was a span of 14 bases. The CDR3 DNA sequence: TGTGCCAGCAGCCGACCTTTAACTGGAGAGACCCAGTACTTC. This codes for CASSRPLTGETQYF.

This clonotype was detected only a few times. The rearrangement uses TRBV7-2 and TRBJ1-1, with D tentatively TRBD1 (5 bases). The ends were cut back, 5 bases at V and 0 bases at J, with 16 bases in the middle. The CDR3 contains 16 residues. Germline V gives CDR1 SGHTA, CDR2 FQGNSA. The CDR3 region has the DNA TGTGCCAGCAGCCACATGAAATGGGGGGTGAACACTGAAGCTTTCTTT. Protein product: CASSHMKWGVNTEAFF.

In this sample, this clonotype turned up a few times. The J gene is TRBJ1-2, the V gene TRBV24-1; D unclear. Germline CDR1 reads KGHDR; CDR2 reads SFDVKD. The CDR3 loop spans 11 amino acids. The ends were cut back, 5 bases at V and 8 bases at J, with 8 bases in the middle. The CDR3 loop is CATSAQGGYTF. The CDR3 nucleotides read TGTGCCACCAGTGCCCAAGGGGGCTACACCTTC.

The chain employs TRBV30 and TRBJ2-7, with D hard to call. This CDR3 has 15 residues. The germline gives CDR1 GTSNPN, CDR2 SVGIG (reference sequence). V was shortened by 3 bases and J by 0 bases, with 15 bases between the two germline ends. CDR3 loop: CAWSQESLVSYEQYF. The CDR3 coding sequence is TGTGCCTGGAGCCAAGAGAGTCTCGTCTCCTACGAGCAGTACTTC. Full variable domain (remainder filled in from reference TRBV30 and TRBJ2-7): SQTIHQWPATLVQPVGSPLSLECTVEGTSNPNLYWYRQAAGRGLQLLFYSVGIGQISSEVPQNLSASRPQDRQFILSSKKLLLSDSGFYLCAWSQESLVSYEQYFGPGTRLTVT.

This clonotype was recorded once. This chain joins TRBV6-2 or TRBV6-3 and TRBJ2-7; D call uncertain. V dropped 2 bases and J dropped 2 bases, with 7 bases sitting between them. CDR3 length equals 13 residues. CDR1 is MNHEY, CDR2 SVGEGT, per germline. The DNA of the CDR3 is TGTGCCAGCAGTTACCGCGGTACCTACGAGCAGTACTTC. Its protein is CASSYRGTYEQYF.

The chain carries TRBV4-1 and TRBJ1-2; maybe TRBD1 (6 bases). Germline assignment: CDR1 MGHRA and CDR2 YSYEKL. Between the trimmed V and J ends, which lost 7 bases and 1 base, there was a span of 22 bases. The CDR3 runs 17 residues. CDR3 DNA sequence: TGCGCCAGCACCCTAACCGGGACAATCAACCTTAACTATGGCTACACCTTC. Its translation is CASTLTGTINLNYGYTF.

The rearrangement links TRBV2 to TRBJ1-2; possible D gene TRBD1, 6 bases. Germline CDR1 and CDR2: SNHLY and FYNNEI. Trimming took 10 bases from V and 5 from J, leaving 14 bases between them. The CDR3 contains 12 residues. The CDR3 region is CAMTGTTYGYTF. The CDR3 nucleotides are TGTGCCATGACGGGGACAACATATGGCTACACCTTC. The whole variable domain, filled in from reference TRBV2 and TRBJ1-2, reads EPEVTQTPSHQVTQMGQEVILRCVPISNHLYFYWYRQILGQKVEFLVSFYNNEISEKSEIFDDQFSVERPDGSNFTLKIRSTKLEDSAMYFCAMTGTTYGYTFGSGTRLTVV.

V and J are TRBV6-5 and TRBJ2-3; TRBD1 or TRBD2 may be the D gene (5 bases each). CDR3 size: 18 residues. Trimming shortened V by 0 bases and J by 1 base, and 17 bases separated the two germline ends. The germline V gene encodes CDR1 MNHEY and CDR2 SVGAGI. The DNA for the CDR3 is TGTGCCAGCAGTTACTCGACGGGGCTCGAACTCCGCACAGATACGCAGTATTTT. Its translation: CASSYSTGLELRTDTQYF.

As concerns this clonotype: A much bigger clone sits one base away, suggesting this may be a read error. The chain joins TRBV6-6 to TRBJ1-1; D gene unclear. Germline CDR1 MNHNY, CDR2 SVGAGI (reference sequence). The V end was cut by 6 bases, the J end by 6 bases, with 8 bases between. The CDR3 runs 11 residues. The CDR3 is CASRTRSEAFF. The CDR3 nucleotides read TGTGCCAGCAGGACCCGCTCTGAAGCTTTCTTT.

V usage is TRBV6-6 and J usage is TRBJ1-1; no clear D. Germline V gives CDR1 MNHNY, CDR2 SVGAGI (reference sequence). CDR3 length equals 19 residues. Trimming removed 0 bases from V and 0 bases from J, with 20 bases in between. The DNA for the CDR3 is TGTGCCAGCAGTTACTCGAGACCGTTGACGGAGATAATGAACACTGAAGCTTTCTTT. The encoded protein is CASSYSRPLTEIMNTEAFF.

This clonotype has more than one count but fewer than ten. This rearrangement joins TRBV7-2 to TRBJ1-1; weak D call: TRBD1 (5 bases). The germline CDR1 and CDR2 sequences are SGHTA and FQGNSA. CDR3 size: 15 residues. Trimming took off 5 bases at V and 5 bases at J, with 18 bases between the two ends. This chain's CDR3 is CASSPQGEGQTEAFF. CDR3 sequence (DNA): TGTGCCAGCAGCCCCCAGGGTGAGGGGCAGACTGAAGCTTTCTTT.

This clonotype was seen only a few times. This chain connects TRBV7-2 to TRBJ2-1; the D gene could be TRBD1 or TRBD2 (5 bases each). CDR1 and CDR2 from the germline V gene are SGHTA and FQGNSA. Trimming removed 0 bases at V and 4 bases at J, with 13 bases between. The CDR3 extends over 16 amino acids. CDR3 bases: TGTGCCAGCAGCTTAGCGCCCCGGGACGGTTACAATGAGCAGTTCTTC. Its translation is CASSLAPRDGYNEQFF.

The V call is TRBV7-3, the J call TRBJ2-1, with TRBD2 matching 11 bases. CDR3 length equals 16 residues. V lost 4 bases and J lost 3; bases outside the gene matches: 5. Germline V gives CDR1 SGHTA, CDR2 FQGTGA. Here the CDR3 DNA reads TGTGCCAGCAGCTCCCCCGGGACTAGCGGCTACAATGAGCAGTTCTTC. It translates to CASSSPGTSGYNEQFF.

This clonotype occurred a few times. V and J are TRBV19 and TRBJ1-4; 10 bases align to TRBD1. The J segment lost 8 bases and the V segment lost 5 bases, leaving 5 bases of the junction unmatched. From germline, CDR1 is LNHDA and CDR2 SQIVND (reference sequence). CDR3 size: 14 residues. The DNA of the CDR3 is TGTGCCAGTAGTGCGGGACAGGGGACGGAAAAACTGTTTTTT. This sequence encodes CASSAGQGTEKLFF.

V is TRBV29-1 and J is TRBJ2-3; 7 positions match TRBD2. Germline-derived CDR1 and CDR2 are SQVTM and ANQGSEA. J lost 1 base, V lost 4 bases, and 5 bases had no gene match. This CDR3 spans 14 amino acids. The DNA for the CDR3 is TGCAGCGTTGTGGCGGGAGCGGGCACAGATACGCAGTATTTT. Residues: CSVVAGAGTDTQYF.

This clonotype came up many times. The gene calls are TRBV6-1 and TRBJ2-1; 12 bases match TRBD2. The CDR3 is 16 amino acids. CDR1 MNHNS and CDR2 SASEGT come from the germline V gene. V trimming: 7 bases; J trimming: 8 bases; junction bases outside the gene matches: 12. The CDR3 DNA sequence: TGTGCCAGCAATAGACTAGCGGGAGAAATTCCCGATGAGCAGTTCTTC. This codes for CASNRLAGEIPDEQFF.

This clonotype was picked up a small number of times. J is TRBJ1-1 and V is TRBV6-5, with D unclear. V was pared by 2 bases and J by 0 bases, with 10 bases between. Germline V gene data show CDR1 as MNHEY and CDR2 as SVGAGI. The CDR3 is 15 amino acids. The CDR3: CASSYRVGMNTEAFF. CDR3 nucleotide sequence: TGTGCCAGCAGTTACAGGGTTGGCATGAACACTGAAGCTTTCTTT.

This chain connects TRBV7-2 to TRBJ1-6; 7 nucleotides agree with TRBD1. This CDR3 is built from 15 residues. Germline trimming cut 1 base from V and 7 bases from J; bases unmatched to any gene: 4. Germline V gives CDR1 SGHTA, CDR2 FQGNSA. In DNA form, the CDR3 reads TGTGCCAGCAGCTTAGAGGACAGGCTAAATTCACCCCTCCACTTT. Translating gives CASSLEDRLNSPLHF.

The chain has TRBV6-2 or TRBV6-3 and TRBJ2-2; possibly TRBD2 for D (5 bases). Germline V CDR1 and CDR2: MNHEY, SVGEGT. This CDR3 comprises 14 residues. Trimming took off 7 bases at V and 1 base at J, with 10 bases between the two ends. The CDR3 is CASTGTRNTGELFF. Here the CDR3 DNA reads TGTGCCAGCACCGGTACTAGGAACACCGGGGAGCTGTTTTTT.

Only a few counts were recorded for this clonotype. V usage is TRBV7-2 and J usage is TRBJ2-5; weak D call: TRBD2 (6 bases). Per germline, CDR1 SGHTA and CDR2 FQGNSA. The germline V and J ends were trimmed by 3 bases and 1 base, with 9 bases remaining between them. The CDR3 sequence is 14 residues long. This CDR3 reads CASSLGLFQETQYF. CDR3 nucleotides: TGTGCCAGCAGCTTGGGACTGTTCCAAGAGACCCAGTACTTC.